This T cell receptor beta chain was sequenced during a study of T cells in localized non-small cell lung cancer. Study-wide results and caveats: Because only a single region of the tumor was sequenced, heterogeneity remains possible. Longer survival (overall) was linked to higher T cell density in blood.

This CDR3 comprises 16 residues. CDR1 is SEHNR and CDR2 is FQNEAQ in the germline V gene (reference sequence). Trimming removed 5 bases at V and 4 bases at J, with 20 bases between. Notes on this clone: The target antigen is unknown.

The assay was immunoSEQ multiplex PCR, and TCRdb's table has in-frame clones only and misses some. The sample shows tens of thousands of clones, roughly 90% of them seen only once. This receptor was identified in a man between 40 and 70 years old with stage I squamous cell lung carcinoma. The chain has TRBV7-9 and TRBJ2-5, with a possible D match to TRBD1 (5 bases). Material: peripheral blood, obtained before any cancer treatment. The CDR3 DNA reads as TGTGCCAGCAGCGAAACAGCAGGGTCCTTATCAGAGACCCAGTACTTC. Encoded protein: CASSETAGSLSETQYF.